This T cell receptor (beta chain) was recovered during a study of blood T cell repertoires in COVID-19. Study context: Acute and convalescent COVID-19 specimens originated in the United States, Italy and Spain. Nucleic acid was either cDNA or gDNA, and it came from T cells, B-cell-depleted T cells, or PBMCs.

In the source study's methods: For nucleated cells, counts were estimated from reference gene primer amplification. Assay used: immunoSEQ multiplex PCR; TCRdb lists only in-frame clones, some missing. V and J calls and clone size are those listed in that table; D and trimming were worked out from the DNA. Of tens of thousands of clones listed, about nine tenths are singletons. V lost 2 bases and J lost 2; bases outside the gene matches: 4. The CDR3 is 16 amino acids. Germline V lookup: CDR1 SGDLS, CDR2 YYNGEE. V is TRBV9 and J is TRBJ2-2, with TRBD2 matching over 9 bases. The sequenced material came from peripheral blood. The receptor was isolated from a woman of 80 years or more with active COVID-19. The CDR3 DNA is TGTGCCAGCAGCGTCGAGCGGGAGGCCAACACCGGGGAGCTGTTTTTT. Amino acids: CASSVEREANTGELFF.